These 19 T cell receptor beta chains were all obtained from the same sample, sequenced in a study of shared clonotypes between healthy human individuals (dated by TCRdb to 2020 to 2021). Libraries came from the immunoSEQ multiplex PCR assay. This is the immuneACCESS table as TCRdb keeps it, with only in-frame sequences that have V and J called. A part of the clones is gone; compared with another copy, unresolved V genes explain less than half, and the rest is unexplained. The sample contains some 2 million clones, about 95% of them found a single time. 0.85% to 1.3% of the sample belongs to the ten largest clones. For the CD8 naive samples, CD45RO-negative cells were positively selected for CCR7, yielding a CD45RA+CCR7+ population from which TemRA cells were excluded. The specimen was naive CD8+ T cells sorted from blood. Sample cell subset or site, as interpreted from the label and publication: CD45RA+CCR7+. The origin of the receptors is a man aged 18 to 29 in good health.

This chain connects TRBV5-1 to TRBJ1-1, with D maybe TRBD1 (5 bases). V was cut by 0 bases and J by 0 bases, with 12 bases left in between. This CDR3 region has 16 residues. Germline CDR1 is SGHRS and CDR2 is YFSETQ. The CDR3 reads CASSLDMGLVNTEAFF. CDR3 sequence (DNA): TGCGCCAGCAGCTTGGATATGGGGCTGGTGAACACTGAAGCTTTCTTT. The full variable domain, completed using reference TRBV5-1 and TRBJ1-1, is KAGVTQTPRYLIKTRGQQVTLSCSPISGHRSVSWYQQTPGQGLQFLFEYFSETQRNKGNFPGRFSGRQFSNSRSEMNVSTLELGDSALYLCASSLDMGLVNTEAFFGQGTRLTVV.

This rearrangement joins TRBV11-2 to TRBJ2-2, with D hard to call. The germline gives CDR1 SGHAT, CDR2 FQNNGV. This CDR3 is 18 amino acids long. Trimming shortened V by 5 bases and J by 3 bases, and 22 bases separated the two germline ends. The CDR3 sequence: CASSTPIRNPVDTGELFF. The CDR3 DNA follows: TGTGCCAGCAGCACACCGATCCGGAACCCCGTGGACACCGGGGAGCTGTTTTTT.

This chain connects TRBV9 to TRBJ2-1; D gene unclear. CDR3 length: 12 amino acids. The V end was cut by 1 base, the J end by 8 bases, with 7 bases between. Germline V lookup: CDR1 SGDLS, CDR2 YYNGEE. The CDR3 here is CASSVTPDEQFF. DNA for the CDR3: TGTGCCAGCAGCGTAACGCCTGATGAGCAGTTCTTC.

The J gene is TRBJ2-2, the V gene TRBV28, with D perhaps matching TRBD1 (5 bases). The V gene lost 6 bases and the J gene lost 7 bases, with 12 bases spanning the gap. This CDR3 comprises 13 residues. In germline, CDR1 is MDHEN, CDR2 SYDVKM. The CDR3 DNA reads TGTGCCAGCAGATCAGGGTTCAACGGGGAGCTGTTTTTT. Its protein is CASRSGFNGELFF.

The chain is built from TRBV30 and TRBJ2-3; 7 nucleotides match TRBD1. The CDR3 is 13 residues long. CDR1 is GTSNPN, CDR2 SVGIG, per germline (reference sequence). V was clipped by 5 bases and J by 2 bases; unmatched bases: 4. The CDR3 here is CAWDRDNTDTQYF. The DNA for the CDR3 is TGTGCCTGGGACAGGGACAACACAGATACGCAGTATTTT.

In nucleotides, the CDR3 is TGTGCCAGCAGTCAAATGGGGCCCTACAATGAGCAGTTCTTC. It is translated as CASSQMGPYNEQFF. This chain links TRBV27 with TRBJ2-1; D may be TRBD1 (5 bases). Between the trimmed V and J ends, which lost 5 bases and 2 bases, there was a span of 10 bases. Germline CDR1 and CDR2: MNHEY and SMNVEV (reference sequence). CDR3 size: 14 residues.

V gene TRBV7-9 combines with J gene TRBJ1-1; no firm D call. V lost 2 bases and J 0 bases, leaving 10 bases between the germline ends. This CDR3 region has 15 residues. Germline V gives CDR1 SEHNR, CDR2 FQNEAQ (reference sequence). CDR3 coding DNA: TGTGCCAGCAGCTTAATAAACAGCATGAACACTGAAGCTTTCTTT. Translation: CASSLINSMNTEAFF.

Comment on this clone: Other DNA sequences in the sample encode the same CDR3. This chain connects TRBV9 to TRBJ2-1; unclear D gene. The CDR3 extends over 13 amino acids. The V and J ends lost 2 bases and 4 bases respectively, with 7 bases between them. Germline assignment: CDR1 SGDLS and CDR2 YYNGEE. For the CDR3, the DNA is TGTGCCAGCAGCGTTGCGACTTACAATGAGCAGTTCTTC. Its translation: CASSVATYNEQFF.

The count of this clone is one. This chain connects TRBV19 to TRBJ1-6; D remains ambiguous. Germline values: CDR1 LNHDA, CDR2 SQIVND (reference sequence). The V end was cut by 7 bases, the J end by 7 bases, with 14 bases between. The CDR3 totals 14 residues. DNA of the CDR3: TGTGCCAGTACCTCCCCAAAAGACAATTCACCCCTCCACTTT. This codes for CASTSPKDNSPLHF.

The chain joins TRBV7-9 to TRBJ2-1; TRBD2 matches 9 bases. CDR3 length: 15 amino acids. Losses at the gene ends were 4 bases for V and 2 bases for J; bases not matched to a gene: 3. Germline-derived CDR1 and CDR2 are SEHNR and FQNEAQ (reference sequence). The CDR3: CASSWASGAYNEQFF. Here the CDR3 DNA reads TGTGCCAGCAGCTGGGCTAGCGGGGCCTACAATGAGCAGTTCTTC.

CDR3 sequence (DNA): TGTGCCAGCAGTGAACGAAGGGCAGGGGGCCTGAATGAGCAGTTCTTC. Translating gives CASSERRAGGLNEQFF. V gene TRBV2 combines with J gene TRBJ2-1; 8 nucleotides agree with TRBD1. This CDR3 spans 16 amino acids. The V segment lost 2 bases and the J segment 7 bases; nucleotides outside the gene matches: 10. Germline CDR1 and CDR2: SNHLY and FYNNEI. Using reference TRBV2 and TRBJ2-1 for the parts outside the CDR3, the full variable domain is EPEVTQTPSHQVTQMGQEVILRCVPISNHLYFYWYRQILGQKVEFLVSFYNNEISEKSEIFDDQFSVERPDGSNFTLKIRSTKLEDSAMYFCASSERRAGGLNEQFFGPGTRLTVL.

About this clone itself: The same CDR3 is also encoded by other DNA sequences in this sample. The chain combines TRBV5-8 with TRBJ2-2; no definite D call. V was shortened by 4 bases and J by 5 bases, with 9 bases between the two germline ends. CDR3 length equals 13 residues. CDR1 is SGHTS, CDR2 YDEGEE, per germline. The CDR3 region is CASSPPRTGELFF. In nucleotides, the CDR3 is TGTGCCAGCAGCCCCCCTAGGACCGGGGAGCTGTTTTTT.

Notes on this clone: The same CDR3 can be traced to other DNA sequences in this sample. The chain is built from TRBV6-5 and TRBJ2-1; D uncertain. The ends were cut back, 2 bases at V and 0 bases at J, with 5 bases in the middle. CDR3 length: 14 residues. Germline loops: CDR1 MNHEY, CDR2 SVGAGI. CDR3 sequence (DNA): TGTGCCAGCAGTTACGTAAACTCCTACAATGAGCAGTTCTTC. Residues: CASSYVNSYNEQFF.

In this sample, this clone turned up once. The V call is TRBV5-6, the J call TRBJ2-7; D not certain. This CDR3 is built from 11 residues. The V end was cut by 4 bases, the J end by 5 bases, with 7 bases between. The germline gives CDR1 SGHDT, CDR2 YYEEEE. In DNA, the CDR3 is TGTGCCAGCAGCACCTTGAACGAGCAGTACTTC. It yields the protein CASSTLNEQYF. Using reference TRBV5-6 and TRBJ2-7 for the parts outside the CDR3, the full variable domain is DAGVTQSPTHLIKTRGQQVTLRCSPKSGHDTVSWYQQALGQGPQFIFQYYEEEERQRGNFPDRFSGHQFPNYSSELNVNALLLGDSALYLCASSTLNEQYFGPGTRLTVT.

The chain's CDR3 is CASSTDRGGGTEAFF. The CDR3 region has the DNA TGTGCCAGCAGCACCGACAGGGGCGGAGGGACTGAAGCTTTCTTT. The genes are TRBV5-4 and TRBJ1-1; 8 bases match TRBD1. V was pared by 4 bases and J by 5 bases, with 10 bases of the junction left unmatched. This CDR3 has 15 amino acids. Germline CDR1 SGHNT, CDR2 YYREEE (reference sequence).

V is TRBV18 and J is TRBJ1-2; D not certain. Germline V gene data show CDR1 as KGHSH and CDR2 as LQKENI. V dropped 2 bases and J dropped 7 bases, with 8 bases sitting between them. CDR3 length equals 12 residues. DNA for the CDR3: TGTGCCAGCTCACCATGGTGGGCTGGCTACACCTTC. It is translated as CASSPWWAGYTF. Complete variable domain (other parts from reference TRBV18 and TRBJ1-2): NAGVMQNPRHLVRRRGQEARLRCSPMKGHSHVYWYRQLPEEGLKFMVYLQKENIIDESGMPKERFSAEFPKEGPSILRIQQVVRGDSAAYFCASSPWWAGYTFGSGTRLTVV.

This clone showed up just once. The rearrangement joins TRBV6-1 to TRBJ2-1, with D perhaps TRBD2 (5 bases). CDR1 and CDR2 (germline): MNHNS, SASEGT. V was cut by 8 bases and J by 0 bases, with 8 bases left in between. This CDR3 contains 13 residues. The CDR3 is CASGSNSYNEQFF. The CDR3 nucleotides are TGTGCCAGCGGGAGTAACTCCTACAATGAGCAGTTCTTC.

DNA of the CDR3: TGTGCCAGCAGTTACCTGACGGGGAACACTGAAGCTTTCTTT. Its protein is CASSYLTGNTEAFF. The V gene is TRBV27, the J gene TRBJ1-1; D remains unclear. CDR1 and CDR2 (germline): MNHEY, SMNVEV (reference sequence). The CDR3 contains 14 residues. V gave up 4 bases and J gave up 1 base, with 10 bases separating them.

The CDR3: CASKEAQGEKLFF. The CDR3 nucleotides are TGTGCCAGCAAAGAAGCCCAAGGTGAAAAACTGTTTTTT. V is TRBV13 and J is TRBJ1-4; unclear D gene. Germline assignment: CDR1 PRHDT and CDR2 FYEKMQ (reference sequence). This CDR3 comprises 13 residues. The germline V and J ends were trimmed by 7 bases and 7 bases, with 13 bases remaining between them.